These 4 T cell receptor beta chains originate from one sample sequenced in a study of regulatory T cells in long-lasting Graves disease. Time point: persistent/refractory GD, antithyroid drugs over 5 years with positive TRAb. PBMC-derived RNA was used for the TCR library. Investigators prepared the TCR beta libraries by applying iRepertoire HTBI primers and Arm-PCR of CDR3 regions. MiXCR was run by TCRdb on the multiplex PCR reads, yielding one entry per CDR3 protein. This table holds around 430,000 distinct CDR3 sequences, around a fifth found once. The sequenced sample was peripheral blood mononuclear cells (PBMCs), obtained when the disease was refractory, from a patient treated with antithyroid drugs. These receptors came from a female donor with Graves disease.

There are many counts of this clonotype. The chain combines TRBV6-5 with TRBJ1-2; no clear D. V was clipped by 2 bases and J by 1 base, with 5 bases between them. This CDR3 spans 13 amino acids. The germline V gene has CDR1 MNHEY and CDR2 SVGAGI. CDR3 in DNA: TGTGCCAGCAGTTACGGCCTTAACTATGGCTACACCTTC. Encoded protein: CASSYGLNYGYTF.

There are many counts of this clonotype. CDR3 protein: CSARDLGGGDQETQYF. For the CDR3, the DNA is TGCAGTGCTAGAGATCTCGGGGGGGGGGACCAAGAGACCCAGTACTTC. The chain recombines TRBV20-1 with TRBJ2-5; 8 bases line up with TRBD2. The CDR3 sequence is 16 residues long. V lost 0 bases to trimming and J lost 0 bases; unmatched junction nucleotides: 6. The germline V gene encodes CDR1 DFQATT and CDR2 SNEGSKA (reference sequence).

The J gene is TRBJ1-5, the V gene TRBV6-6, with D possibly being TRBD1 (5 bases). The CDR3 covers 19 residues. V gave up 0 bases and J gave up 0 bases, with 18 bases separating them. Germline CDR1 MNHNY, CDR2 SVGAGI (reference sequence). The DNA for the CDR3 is TGTGCCAGCAGTTACTCGATTATCCCGCGGGGCTGTAGCAATCAGCCCCAGCATTTT. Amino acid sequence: CASSYSIIPRGCSNQPQHF.

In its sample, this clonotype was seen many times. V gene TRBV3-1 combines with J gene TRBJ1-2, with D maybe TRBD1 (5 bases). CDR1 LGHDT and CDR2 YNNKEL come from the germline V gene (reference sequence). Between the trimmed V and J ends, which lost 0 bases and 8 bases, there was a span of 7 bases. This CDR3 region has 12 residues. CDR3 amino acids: CASSQDQGGYTF. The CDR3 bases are TGTGCCAGCAGCCAAGACCAGGGAGGCTACACCTTC.